Presented here are 22 T cell receptor beta chains from one specimen sequenced in a study of blood T cells in healthy people across ages (dated by TCRdb to about 2015). Library construction relied on 5' RACE. Sequencer: Illumina HiSeq 2500. A second about 6 to 11 cycle PCR used a sample-barcoded 5' primer and a J-beta primer mix. TCRdb trimmed public reads at Q25 via fastp, called clones via MiXCR and kept in-frame beta chains. Rows matching on CDR3 protein sequence are summarized as one entry with the most common DNA and genes. A total of about 1.1 million distinct CDR3 sequences appear in this sample, around two fifths of them only once. The ten largest clones add up to about 12% of the sample. The material sequenced was blood. These receptors were obtained from a man in his late teens or twenties in good health.

The chain is built from TRBV27 and TRBJ2-2, with 9 bases that match TRBD2. V shed 5 bases and J 5 bases; nucleotides not matched to a gene: 6. In germline, CDR1 is MNHEY, CDR2 SMNVEV (reference sequence). There are 15 residues in the CDR3. CDR3 sequence reads: CASSPSGVETGELFF. The CDR3 DNA is TGTGCCAGCAGTCCTAGCGGGGTGGAGACCGGGGAGCTGTTTTTT.

The sample holds a few counts of this clonotype. The chain recombines TRBV29-1 with TRBJ1-2; D might be TRBD1 (6 bases). Germline CDR1 is SQVTM and CDR2 is ANQGSEA. This CDR3 contains 13 residues. V was trimmed by 5 bases and J by 6 bases, leaving 16 bases between them. The CDR3 nucleotides are TGCAGCGTTAACGAGGACAGCCTGAATGGCTACACCTTC. Residues: CSVNEDSLNGYTF. The full variable domain, rest sourced from reference TRBV29-1 and TRBJ1-2, is SAVISQKPSRDICQRGTSLTIQCQVDSQVTMMFWYRQQPGQSLTLIATANQGSEATYESGFVIDKFPISRPNLTFSTLTVSNMSPEDSSIYLCSVNEDSLNGYTFGSGTRLTVV.

V gene TRBV6-2 or TRBV6-3 combines with J gene TRBJ2-5, with D possibly being TRBD2 (6 bases). This CDR3 has 12 amino acids. Trimming removed 6 bases from V and 11 bases from J, with 16 bases in between. Germline loops: CDR1 MNHEY, CDR2 SVGEGT. DNA for the CDR3: TGTGCCAGCAGCTCCACTAGCCATGAGCAGTACTTC. Residues: CASSSTSHEQYF.

This sequence joins TRBV3-1 and TRBJ2-7; D unresolved. The germline gives CDR1 LGHDT, CDR2 YNNKEL (reference sequence). The V and J ends lost 1 base and 2 bases respectively, with 9 bases between them. The length of the CDR3 is 14 residues. The CDR3 loop is CASSQGVVPYEQYF. The CDR3 region has the DNA TGTGCCAGCAGCCAAGGGGTGGTCCCCTACGAGCAGTACTTC.

The V and J genes are TRBV7-9 and TRBJ2-7; 7 bases line up with TRBD1. The V and J ends lost 5 bases and 3 bases, in that order; junction bases with no gene match: 10. There are 15 residues in the CDR3. Germline V CDR1 and CDR2: SEHNR, FQNEAQ (reference sequence). CDR3 coding DNA: TGTGCCAGCAGCCTAAGGACAGGTTACAACTACGAGCAGTACTTC. It yields the protein CASSLRTGYNYEQYF.

This clonotype was detected a few times. The chain joins TRBV5-1 to TRBJ2-5, with 11 bases aligning to TRBD1. The CDR3 contains 14 residues. After removal of 3 bases from V and 3 bases from J, the junction contained 1 base not matched to a gene. Germline CDR1 reads SGHRS; CDR2 reads YFSETQ. The CDR3 region is CASSSGQGEETQYF. In DNA form, the CDR3 reads TGCGCCAGCAGCTCGGGACAGGGGGAAGAGACCCAGTACTTC.

This chain uses TRBV30 with TRBJ2-7, with TRBD1 matching over 10 bases. V shed 0 bases and J 2 bases; nucleotides not matched to a gene: 10. CDR1 and CDR2 (germline): GTSNPN, SVGIG (reference sequence). This CDR3 is 17 amino acids long. The chain's CDR3 is CAWSVLRGTGDPYEQYF. In DNA form, the CDR3 reads TGTGCCTGGAGTGTACTTAGAGGGACAGGGGACCCCTACGAGCAGTACTTC.

This clonotype was detected a few times. The chain couples TRBV7-2 to TRBJ2-5; D gene ambiguous. With 6 bases removed from V and 4 bases from J, the gap between germline ends came to 15 bases. The CDR3 is 14 amino acids. From germline, CDR1 is SGHTA and CDR2 FQGNSA. In DNA, the CDR3 is TGTGCCAGCAGTTCCGGGCAAATCCGAGAGACCCAGTACTTC. Protein: CASSSGQIRETQYF. The full variable domain, its missing parts supplied by reference TRBV7-2 and TRBJ2-5, is GAGVSQSPSNKVTEKGKDVELRCDPISGHTALYWYRQSLGQGLEFLIYFQGNSAPDKSGLPSDRFSAERTGGSVSTLTIQRTQQEDSAVYLCASSSGQIRETQYFGPGTRLLVL.

This chain connects TRBV4-3 to TRBJ2-5; no firm D call. This CDR3 is 16 amino acids long. V lost 0 bases and J 11 bases, leaving 22 bases between the germline ends. Germline CDR1 reads LGHNA; CDR2 reads YSLEER. CDR3 sequence reads: CASSQEMRGYIYEQYF. The CDR3 DNA follows: TGCGCCAGCAGCCAAGAGATGAGAGGTTATATATATGAGCAGTACTTC.

The CDR3 region has the DNA TGCGCCAGCAGCCAAGATGTTTGGGAGTCGGGGGGCTACACCTTC. This encodes CASSQDVWESGGYTF. The chain employs TRBV4-3 and TRBJ1-2; D is unclear. The CDR3 contains 15 residues. Trimming cost V 0 bases and J 8 bases, with 16 bases left between them. CDR1 is LGHNA, CDR2 YSLEER, per germline.

V and J are TRBV7-2 and TRBJ2-3, with D unclear. The V end lost 5 bases, the J end lost 5 bases, and 11 bases lay between the germline ends. The CDR3 runs 13 residues. Germline lookup yields CDR1 SGHTA and CDR2 FQGNSA. CDR3 DNA sequence: TGTGCCAGCAGCCAACCCTTACGAGATACGCAGTATTTT. This sequence encodes CASSQPLRDTQYF.

This chain links TRBV2 with TRBJ2-7; D may correspond to TRBD1 or TRBD2 (5 bases each). Germline V gives CDR1 SNHLY, CDR2 FYNNEI. This CDR3 contains 17 residues. Trimming took off 2 bases at V and 6 bases at J, with 23 bases between the two ends. CDR3 coding DNA: TGTGCCAGCAGTGAAATCTTAGGGGATAGGGGTGGAGGCGAGCAGTACTTC. Protein product: CASSEILGDRGGGEQYF.

V usage is TRBV5-1 and J usage is TRBJ2-1, with unresolved D. Looked up from germline, CDR1 is SGHRS and CDR2 is YFSETQ. V was shortened by 0 bases and J by 6 bases, with 10 bases between the two germline ends. There are 14 residues in the CDR3. The CDR3 region has the DNA TGCGCCAGCAGCTTGGTCACGCTCGGCAATGAGCAGTTCTTC. Translation gives CASSLVTLGNEQFF.

This clonotype was counted a few times. The rearrangement links TRBV2 to TRBJ2-3; D remains unclear. CDR1 and CDR2 (germline): SNHLY, FYNNEI. Trimming took 3 bases from V and 2 from J, leaving 9 bases between them. CDR3 length equals 14 residues. CDR3 bases: TGTGCCAGCAGTGAGGACGGTTACACAGATACGCAGTATTTT. It yields the protein CASSEDGYTDTQYF.

In its sample, this clonotype was seen a few times. CDR3 DNA sequence: TGTGCCAGCAGCTTAAAGTTCGACATCCTCAGCGGCAATCAGCCCCAGCATTTT. This translates into CASSLKFDILSGNQPQHF. The chain has TRBV7-2 and TRBJ1-5; D not resolved. Germline V CDR1 and CDR2: SGHTA, FQGNSA. Trimming left V 2 bases short and J 2 bases short, with 19 bases between. This CDR3 comprises 18 residues.

The chain joins TRBV5-6 to TRBJ2-7; 7 nucleotides agree with TRBD2. The CDR3 length is 14 residues. Per germline, CDR1 SGHDT and CDR2 YYEEEE. V gave up 4 bases and J gave up 3 bases; unmatched junction bases: 7. In DNA, the CDR3 is TGTGCCAGCAGCGATGGACTAGTTGGCTACGAGCAGTACTTC. It is translated as CASSDGLVGYEQYF.

This chain connects TRBV2 to TRBJ2-7; a weak D match, TRBD2 (5 bases). Germline-derived CDR1 and CDR2 are SNHLY and FYNNEI. The V end lost 4 bases, the J end lost 2 bases, and 12 bases lay between the germline ends. CDR3 length equals 14 residues. This chain's CDR3 is CASSAPDGTYEQYF. The CDR3 DNA reads TGTGCCAGCAGTGCCCCAGACGGGACCTACGAGCAGTACTTC.

The genes are TRBV7-2 and TRBJ2-1, with D uncertain. Per germline, CDR1 SGHTA and CDR2 FQGNSA. The CDR3 spans 12 residues. The V end lost 3 bases, the J end lost 7 bases, and 7 bases lay between the germline ends. CDR3 region: CASSFERNEQFF. The CDR3, as DNA: TGTGCCAGCAGCTTCGAGAGGAATGAGCAGTTCTTC.

V and J are TRBV27 and TRBJ2-7, with D possibly matching TRBD2 (5 bases). Germline CDR1 is MNHEY and CDR2 is SMNVEV (reference sequence). V was pared by 7 bases and J by 7 bases, with 23 bases between. There are 15 residues in the CDR3. The CDR3 nucleotides are TGTGCCAGCATGCGTGGGTCCCCTAGTCCGGGGGAGCAGTACTTC. Its translation: CASMRGSPSPGEQYF.

The V gene is TRBV29-1, the J gene TRBJ2-3; 9 bases fit TRBD1. CDR1 is SQVTM, CDR2 ANQGSEA, per germline. V lost 5 bases, J lost 7 bases, and 13 bases stayed unmatched. This CDR3 comprises 15 residues. This CDR3 is CSVSGLQGALNTQYF. The CDR3 DNA sequence: TGCAGCGTTTCTGGACTACAGGGGGCGTTGAATACGCAGTATTTT.

This clonotype has at least ten counts. The chain uses TRBV7-9 and TRBJ2-7; D may be TRBD1 (6 bases). The CDR3 is 14 amino acids. The V gene lost 3 bases and the J gene lost 5 bases, with 14 bases spanning the gap. Germline loops: CDR1 SEHNR, CDR2 FQNEAQ (reference sequence). CDR3 protein: CASSLVTGIDEQYF. The CDR3 nucleotides read TGTGCCAGCAGCTTGGTAACAGGGATAGACGAGCAGTACTTC.

The chain links TRBV10-3 to TRBJ2-7, with a weak D call TRBD1 (6 bases). The germline V gene has CDR1 ENHRY and CDR2 SYGVKD. This CDR3 region has 15 residues. Trimming cost V 5 bases and J 7 bases, with 21 bases left between them. The CDR3 loop is CAISPRDKIYNEQYF. CDR3 nucleotide sequence: TGTGCCATCAGTCCCCGGGACAAAATATACAATGAGCAGTACTTC.